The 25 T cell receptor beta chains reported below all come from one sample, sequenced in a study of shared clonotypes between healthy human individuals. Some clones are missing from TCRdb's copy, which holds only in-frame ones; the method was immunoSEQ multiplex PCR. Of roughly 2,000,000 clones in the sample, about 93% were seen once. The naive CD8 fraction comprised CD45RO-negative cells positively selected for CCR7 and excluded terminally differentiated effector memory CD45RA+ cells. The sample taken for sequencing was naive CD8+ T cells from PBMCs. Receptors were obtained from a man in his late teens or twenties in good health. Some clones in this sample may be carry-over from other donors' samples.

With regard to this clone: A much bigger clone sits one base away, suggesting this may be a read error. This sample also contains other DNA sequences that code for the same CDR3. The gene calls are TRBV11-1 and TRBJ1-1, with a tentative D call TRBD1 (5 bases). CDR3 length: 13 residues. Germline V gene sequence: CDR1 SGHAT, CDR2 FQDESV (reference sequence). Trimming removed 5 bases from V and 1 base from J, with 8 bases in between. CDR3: CASSLGENTEAFF. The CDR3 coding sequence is TGTGCCAGCAGCCTAGGGGAGAACACTGAAGCTTTCTTT. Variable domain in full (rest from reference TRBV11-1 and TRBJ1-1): EAEVAQSPRYKITEKSQAVAFWCDPISGHATLYWYRQILGQGPELLVQFQDESVVDDSQLPKDRFSAERLKGVDSTLKIQPAELGDSAMYLCASSLGENTEAFFGQGTRLTVV.

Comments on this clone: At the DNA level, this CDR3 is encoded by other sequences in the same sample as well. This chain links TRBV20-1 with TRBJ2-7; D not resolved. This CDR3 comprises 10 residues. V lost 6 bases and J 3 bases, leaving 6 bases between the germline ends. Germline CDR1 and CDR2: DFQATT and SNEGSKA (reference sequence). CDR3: CSAQSYEQYF. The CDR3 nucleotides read TGCAGTGCGCAGAGCTACGAGCAGTACTTC.

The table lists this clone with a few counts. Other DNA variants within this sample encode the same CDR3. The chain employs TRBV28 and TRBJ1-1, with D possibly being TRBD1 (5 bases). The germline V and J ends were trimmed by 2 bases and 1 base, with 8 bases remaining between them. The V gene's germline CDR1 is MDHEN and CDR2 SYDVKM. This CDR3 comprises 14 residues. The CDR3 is CASSLLGENTEAFF. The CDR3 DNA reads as TGTGCCAGCAGTTTACTGGGGGAGAACACTGAAGCTTTCTTT.

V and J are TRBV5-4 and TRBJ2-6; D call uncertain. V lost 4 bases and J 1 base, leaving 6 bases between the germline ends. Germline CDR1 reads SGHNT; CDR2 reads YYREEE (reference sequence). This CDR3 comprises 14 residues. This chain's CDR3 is CASSPESGANVLTF. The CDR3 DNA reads TGTGCCAGCAGCCCTGAGTCTGGGGCCAACGTCCTGACTTTC.

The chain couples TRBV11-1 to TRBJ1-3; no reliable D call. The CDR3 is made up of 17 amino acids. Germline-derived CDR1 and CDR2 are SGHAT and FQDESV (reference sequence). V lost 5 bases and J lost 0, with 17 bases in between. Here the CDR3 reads CASSLVRRHSSGNTIYF. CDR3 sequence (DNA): TGTGCCAGCAGCCTTGTGCGGCGGCATTCCTCTGGAAACACCATATATTTT.

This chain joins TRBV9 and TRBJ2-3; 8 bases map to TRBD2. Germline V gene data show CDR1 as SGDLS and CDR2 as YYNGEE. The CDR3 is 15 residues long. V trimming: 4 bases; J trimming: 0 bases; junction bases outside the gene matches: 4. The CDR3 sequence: CASSSSGASTDTQYF. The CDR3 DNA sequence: TGTGCCAGCAGCAGTAGCGGGGCTAGCACAGATACGCAGTATTTT.

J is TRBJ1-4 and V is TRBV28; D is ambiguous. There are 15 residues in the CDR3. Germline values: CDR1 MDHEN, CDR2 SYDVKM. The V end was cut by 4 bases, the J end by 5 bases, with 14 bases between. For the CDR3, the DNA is TGTGCCAGCAGTTCAACCATGGGCTGGAATGAAAAACTGTTTTTT. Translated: CASSSTMGWNEKLFF.

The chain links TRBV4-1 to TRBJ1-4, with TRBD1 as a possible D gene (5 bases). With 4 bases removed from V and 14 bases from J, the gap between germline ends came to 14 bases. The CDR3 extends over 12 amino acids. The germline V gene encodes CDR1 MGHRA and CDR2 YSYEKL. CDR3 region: CASSPRWGFLFF. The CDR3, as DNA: TGCGCCAGCAGCCCCCGGTGGGGGTTCCTGTTTTTT.

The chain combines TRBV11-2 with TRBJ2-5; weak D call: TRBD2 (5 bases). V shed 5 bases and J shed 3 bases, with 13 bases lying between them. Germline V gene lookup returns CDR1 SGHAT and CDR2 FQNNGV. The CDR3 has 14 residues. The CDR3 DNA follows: TGTGCCAGCAGCCACCACGGGGTGGAAGAGACCCAGTACTTC. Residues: CASSHHGVEETQYF.

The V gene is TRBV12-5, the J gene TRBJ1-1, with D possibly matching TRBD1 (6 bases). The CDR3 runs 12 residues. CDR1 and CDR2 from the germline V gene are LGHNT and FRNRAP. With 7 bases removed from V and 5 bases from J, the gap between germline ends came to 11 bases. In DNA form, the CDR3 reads TGTGCTAGTGCTGGGGGGGCAACTGAAGCTTTCTTT. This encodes CASAGGATEAFF.

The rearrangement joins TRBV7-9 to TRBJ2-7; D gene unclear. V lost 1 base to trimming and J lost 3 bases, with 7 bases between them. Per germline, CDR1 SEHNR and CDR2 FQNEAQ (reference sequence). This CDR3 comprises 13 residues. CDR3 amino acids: CASSLGLYYEQYF. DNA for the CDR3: TGTGCCAGCAGCTTAGGACTTTACTACGAGCAGTACTTC. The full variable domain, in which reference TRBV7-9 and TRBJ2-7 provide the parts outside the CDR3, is DTGVSQNPRHKITKRGQNVTFRCDPISEHNRLYWYRQTLGQGPEFLTYFQNEAQLEKSRLLSDRFSAERPKGSFSTLEIQRTEQGDSAMYLCASSLGLYYEQYFGPGTRLTVT.

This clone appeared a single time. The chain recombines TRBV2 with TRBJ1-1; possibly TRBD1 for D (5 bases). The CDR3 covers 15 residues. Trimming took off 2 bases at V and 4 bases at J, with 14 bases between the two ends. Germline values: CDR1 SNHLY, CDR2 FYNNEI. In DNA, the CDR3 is TGTGCCAGCAGTGAACGTTGGGGCCTTCCCACTGAAGCTTTCTTT. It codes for CASSERWGLPTEAFF. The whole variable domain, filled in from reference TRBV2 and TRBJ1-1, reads EPEVTQTPSHQVTQMGQEVILRCVPISNHLYFYWYRQILGQKVEFLVSFYNNEISEKSEIFDDQFSVERPDGSNFTLKIRSTKLEDSAMYFCASSERWGLPTEAFFGQGTRLTVV.

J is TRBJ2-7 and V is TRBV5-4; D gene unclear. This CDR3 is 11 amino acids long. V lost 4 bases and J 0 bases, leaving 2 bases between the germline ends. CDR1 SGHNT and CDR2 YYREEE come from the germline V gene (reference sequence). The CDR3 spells CASSGSYEQYF. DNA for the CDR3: TGTGCCAGCAGCGGCTCCTACGAGCAGTACTTC.

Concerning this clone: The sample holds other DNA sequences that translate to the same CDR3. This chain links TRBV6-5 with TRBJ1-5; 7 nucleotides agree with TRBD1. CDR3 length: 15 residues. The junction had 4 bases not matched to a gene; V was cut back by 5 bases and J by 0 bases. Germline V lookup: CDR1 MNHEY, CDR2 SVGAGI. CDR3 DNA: TGTGCCAGCAGTCCGGACAGGTTTAGCAATCAGCCCCAGCATTTT. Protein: CASSPDRFSNQPQHF.

Written as DNA, the CDR3 is TGTGCCAGCAGTTTTAAGTTGTCCTACGAGCAGTACTTC. Translated: CASSFKLSYEQYF. The chain is built from TRBV28 and TRBJ2-7; no clear D gene. The CDR3 is 13 amino acids. Germline CDR1 reads MDHEN; CDR2 reads SYDVKM. V dropped 3 bases and J dropped 1 base, with 7 bases sitting between them.

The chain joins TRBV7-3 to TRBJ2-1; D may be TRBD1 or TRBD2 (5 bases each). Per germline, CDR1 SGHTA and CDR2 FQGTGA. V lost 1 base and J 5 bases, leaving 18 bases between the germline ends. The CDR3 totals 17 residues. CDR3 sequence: CASSLRSGHGADNEQFF. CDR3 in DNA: TGTGCCAGCAGCTTAAGGTCAGGGCACGGGGCGGACAATGAGCAGTTCTTC.

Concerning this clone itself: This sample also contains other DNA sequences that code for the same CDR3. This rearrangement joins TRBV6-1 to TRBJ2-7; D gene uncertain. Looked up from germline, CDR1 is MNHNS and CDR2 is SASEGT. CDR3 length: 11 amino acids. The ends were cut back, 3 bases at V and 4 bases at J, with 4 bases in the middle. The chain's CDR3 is CASSEGYEQYF. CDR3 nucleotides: TGTGCCAGCAGTGAGGGATACGAGCAGTACTTC.

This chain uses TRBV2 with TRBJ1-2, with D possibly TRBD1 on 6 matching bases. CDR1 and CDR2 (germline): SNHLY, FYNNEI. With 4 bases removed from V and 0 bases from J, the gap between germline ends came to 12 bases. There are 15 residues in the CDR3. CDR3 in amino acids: CASSVLGTPNYGYTF. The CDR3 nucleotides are TGTGCCAGCAGTGTGCTCGGGACACCTAACTATGGCTACACCTTC.

CDR3: CASSQVPGTGNTIYF. The CDR3 bases are TGCGCCAGCAGCCAAGTACCAGGGACTGGAAACACCATATATTTT. The V call is TRBV4-1, the J call TRBJ1-3; D might be TRBD1 (5 bases). CDR1 is MGHRA and CDR2 is YSYEKL in the germline V gene. This CDR3 comprises 15 residues. The V and J ends lost 1 base and 2 bases respectively, with 9 bases between them.

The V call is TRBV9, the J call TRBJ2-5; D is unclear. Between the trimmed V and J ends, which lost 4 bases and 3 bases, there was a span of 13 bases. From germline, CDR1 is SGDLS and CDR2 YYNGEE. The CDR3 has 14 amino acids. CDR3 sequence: CASSPPLREETQYF. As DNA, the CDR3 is TGTGCCAGCAGCCCTCCCCTGCGTGAAGAGACCCAGTACTTC. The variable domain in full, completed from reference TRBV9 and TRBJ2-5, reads DSGVTQTPKHLITATGQRVTLRCSPRSGDLSVYWYQQSLDQGLQFLIQYYNGEERAKGNILERFSAQQFPDLHSELNLSSLELGDSALYFCASSPPLREETQYFGPGTRLLVL.

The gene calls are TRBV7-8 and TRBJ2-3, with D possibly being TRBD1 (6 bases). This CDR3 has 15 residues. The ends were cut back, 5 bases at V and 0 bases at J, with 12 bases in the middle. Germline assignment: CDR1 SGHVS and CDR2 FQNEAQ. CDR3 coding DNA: TGTGCCAGCAGCCCCGGACAGCCTAGCACAGATACGCAGTATTTT. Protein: CASSPGQPSTDTQYF.

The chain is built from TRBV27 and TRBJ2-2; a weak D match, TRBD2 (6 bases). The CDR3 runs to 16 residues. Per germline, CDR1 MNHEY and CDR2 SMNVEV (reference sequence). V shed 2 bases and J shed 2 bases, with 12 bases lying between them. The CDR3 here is CASSLRAGFNTGELFF. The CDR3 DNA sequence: TGTGCCAGCAGTTTACGGGCGGGATTTAACACCGGGGAGCTGTTTTTT.

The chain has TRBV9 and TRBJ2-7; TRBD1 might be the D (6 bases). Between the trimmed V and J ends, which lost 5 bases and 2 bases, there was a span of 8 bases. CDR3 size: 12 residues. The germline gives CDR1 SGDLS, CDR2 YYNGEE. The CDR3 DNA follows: TGTGCCAGCAGGGGACAAACCTACGAGCAGTACTTC. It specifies CASRGQTYEQYF.

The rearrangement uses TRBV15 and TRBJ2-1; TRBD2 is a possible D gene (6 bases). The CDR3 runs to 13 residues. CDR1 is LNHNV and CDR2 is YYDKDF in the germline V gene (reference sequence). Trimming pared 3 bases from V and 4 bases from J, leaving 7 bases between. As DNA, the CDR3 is TGTGCCACCAGCAGGACTAGTTACAATGAGCAGTTCTTC. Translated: CATSRTSYNEQFF. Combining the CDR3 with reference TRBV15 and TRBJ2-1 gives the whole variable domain DAMVIQNPRYQVTQFGKPVTLSCSQTLNHNVMYWYQQKSSQAPKLLFHYYDKDFNNEADTPDNFQSRRPNTSFCFLDIRSPGLGDTAMYLCATSRTSYNEQFFGPGTRLTVL.

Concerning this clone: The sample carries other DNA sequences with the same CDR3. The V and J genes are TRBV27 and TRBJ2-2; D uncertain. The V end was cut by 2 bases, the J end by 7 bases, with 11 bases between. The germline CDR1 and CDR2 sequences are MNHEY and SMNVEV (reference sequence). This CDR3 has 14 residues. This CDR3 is CASSLLGQDGELFF. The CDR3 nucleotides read TGTGCCAGCAGTTTACTCGGGCAGGACGGGGAGCTGTTTTTT.